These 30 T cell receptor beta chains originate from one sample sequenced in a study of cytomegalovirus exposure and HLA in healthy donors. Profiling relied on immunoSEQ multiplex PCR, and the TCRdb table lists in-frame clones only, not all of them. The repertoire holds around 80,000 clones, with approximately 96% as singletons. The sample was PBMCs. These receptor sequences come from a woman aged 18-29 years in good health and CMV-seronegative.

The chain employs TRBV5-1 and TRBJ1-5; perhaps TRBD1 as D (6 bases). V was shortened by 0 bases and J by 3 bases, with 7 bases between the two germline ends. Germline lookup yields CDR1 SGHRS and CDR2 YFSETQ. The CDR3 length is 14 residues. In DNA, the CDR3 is TGCGCCAGCAGCTTGGCAGGGGCCAATCAGCCCCAGCATTTT. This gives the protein CASSLAGANQPQHF.

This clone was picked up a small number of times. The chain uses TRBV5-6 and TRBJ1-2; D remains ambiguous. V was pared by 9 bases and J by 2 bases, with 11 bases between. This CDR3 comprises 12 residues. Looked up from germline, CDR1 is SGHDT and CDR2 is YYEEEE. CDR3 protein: CATTGINYGYTF. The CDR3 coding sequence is TGTGCCACGACGGGGATAAACTATGGCTACACCTTC.

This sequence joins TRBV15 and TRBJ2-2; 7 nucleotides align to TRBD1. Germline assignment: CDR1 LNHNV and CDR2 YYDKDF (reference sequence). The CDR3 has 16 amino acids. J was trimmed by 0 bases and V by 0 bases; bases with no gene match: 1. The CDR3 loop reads CATSRDGTANTGELFF. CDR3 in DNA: TGTGCCACCAGCAGAGATGGGACAGCGAACACCGGGGAGCTGTTTTTT.

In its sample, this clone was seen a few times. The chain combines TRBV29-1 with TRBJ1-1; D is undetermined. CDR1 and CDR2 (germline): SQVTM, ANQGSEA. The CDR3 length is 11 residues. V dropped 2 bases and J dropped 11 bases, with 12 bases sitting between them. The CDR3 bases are TGCAGCGTTGAAAGGGTCGGAGGCGCTTTCTTT. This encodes CSVERVGGAFF.

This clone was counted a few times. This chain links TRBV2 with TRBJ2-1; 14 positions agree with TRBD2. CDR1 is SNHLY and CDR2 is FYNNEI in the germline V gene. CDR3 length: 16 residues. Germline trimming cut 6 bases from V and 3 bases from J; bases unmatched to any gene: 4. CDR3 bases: TGTGCCAGCAGACCGACTAGCGGGAGGGACTACAATGAGCAGTTCTTC. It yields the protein CASRPTSGRDYNEQFF.

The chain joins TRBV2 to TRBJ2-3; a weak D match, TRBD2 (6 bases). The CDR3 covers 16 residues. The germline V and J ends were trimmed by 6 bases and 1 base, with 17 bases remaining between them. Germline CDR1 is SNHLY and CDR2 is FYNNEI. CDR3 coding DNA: TGTGCCAGCAGGGTGGAGAGTGCGGGACGCACAGATACGCAGTATTTT. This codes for CASRVESAGRTDTQYF. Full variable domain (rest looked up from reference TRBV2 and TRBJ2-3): EPEVTQTPSHQVTQMGQEVILRCVPISNHLYFYWYRQILGQKVEFLVSFYNNEISEKSEIFDDQFSVERPDGSNFTLKIRSTKLEDSAMYFCASRVESAGRTDTQYFGPGTRLTVL.

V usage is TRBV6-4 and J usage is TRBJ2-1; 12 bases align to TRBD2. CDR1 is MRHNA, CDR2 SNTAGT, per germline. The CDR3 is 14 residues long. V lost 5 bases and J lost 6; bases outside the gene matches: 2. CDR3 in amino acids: CASSLAGGPNEQFF. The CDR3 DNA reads TGTGCCAGCAGTCTAGCGGGAGGGCCCAATGAGCAGTTCTTC.

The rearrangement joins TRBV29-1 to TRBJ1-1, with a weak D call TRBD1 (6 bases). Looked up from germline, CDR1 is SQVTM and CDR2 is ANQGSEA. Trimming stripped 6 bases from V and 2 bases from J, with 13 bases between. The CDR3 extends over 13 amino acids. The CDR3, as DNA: TGCAGCGTCCGACGGACAGTCAACACTGAAGCTTTCTTT. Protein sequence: CSVRRTVNTEAFF. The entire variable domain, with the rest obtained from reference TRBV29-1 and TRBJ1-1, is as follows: SAVISQKPSRDICQRGTSLTIQCQVDSQVTMMFWYRQQPGQSLTLIATANQGSEATYESGFVIDKFPISRPNLTFSTLTVSNMSPEDSSIYLCSVRRTVNTEAFFGQGTRLTVV.

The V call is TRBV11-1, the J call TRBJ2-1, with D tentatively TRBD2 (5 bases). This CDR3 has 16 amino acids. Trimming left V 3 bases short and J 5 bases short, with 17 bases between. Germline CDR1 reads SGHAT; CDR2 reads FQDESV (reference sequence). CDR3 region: CASSLRTGDLNNEQFF. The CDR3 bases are TGTGCCAGCAGCTTGCGGACCGGGGATTTGAACAATGAGCAGTTCTTC.

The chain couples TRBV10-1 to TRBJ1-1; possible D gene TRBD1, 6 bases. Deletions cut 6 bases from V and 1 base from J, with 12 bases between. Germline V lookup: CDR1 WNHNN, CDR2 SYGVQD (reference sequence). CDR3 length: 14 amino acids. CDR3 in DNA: TGCGCCAGCAGAGCTGGGGGCCGGAACACTGAAGCTTTCTTT. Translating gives CASRAGGRNTEAFF.

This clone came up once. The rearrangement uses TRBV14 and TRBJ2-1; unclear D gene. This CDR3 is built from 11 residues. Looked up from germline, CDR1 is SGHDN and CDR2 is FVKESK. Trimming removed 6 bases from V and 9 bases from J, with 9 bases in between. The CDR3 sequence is CASRFGGEQFF. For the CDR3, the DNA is TGTGCCAGCAGATTCGGTGGTGAGCAGTTCTTC.

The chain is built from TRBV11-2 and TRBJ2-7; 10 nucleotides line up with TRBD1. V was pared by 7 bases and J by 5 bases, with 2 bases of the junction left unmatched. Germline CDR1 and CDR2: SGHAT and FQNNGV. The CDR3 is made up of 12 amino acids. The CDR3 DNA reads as TGTGCCAGCACTGGACAGGGGGACGAGCAGTACTTC. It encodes CASTGQGDEQYF. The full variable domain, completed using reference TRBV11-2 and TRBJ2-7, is EAGVAQSPRYKIIEKRQSVAFWCNPISGHATLYWYQQILGQGPKLLIQFQNNGVVDDSQLPKDRFSAERLKGVDSTLKIQPAKLEDSAVYLCASTGQGDEQYFGPGTRLTVT.

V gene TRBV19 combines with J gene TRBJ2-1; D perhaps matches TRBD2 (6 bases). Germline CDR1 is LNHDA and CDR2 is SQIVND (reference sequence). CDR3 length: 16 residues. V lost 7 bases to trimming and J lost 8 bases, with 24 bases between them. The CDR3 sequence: CASTPMTSGSLDEQFF. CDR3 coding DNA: TGTGCCAGTACCCCTATGACTAGTGGGTCACTGGATGAGCAGTTCTTC. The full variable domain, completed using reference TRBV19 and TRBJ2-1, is DGGITQSPKYLFRKEGQNVTLSCEQNLNHDAMYWYRQDPGQGLRLIYYSQIVNDFQKGDIAEGYSVSREKKESFPLTVTSAQKNPTAFYLCASTPMTSGSLDEQFFGPGTRLTVL.

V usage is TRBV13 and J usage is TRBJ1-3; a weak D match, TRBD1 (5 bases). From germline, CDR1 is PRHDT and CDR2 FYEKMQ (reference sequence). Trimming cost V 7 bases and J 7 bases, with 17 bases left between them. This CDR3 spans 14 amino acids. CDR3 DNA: TGTGCCAGCAACAGCGACAGTTATGAGAACACCATATATTTT. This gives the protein CASNSDSYENTIYF.

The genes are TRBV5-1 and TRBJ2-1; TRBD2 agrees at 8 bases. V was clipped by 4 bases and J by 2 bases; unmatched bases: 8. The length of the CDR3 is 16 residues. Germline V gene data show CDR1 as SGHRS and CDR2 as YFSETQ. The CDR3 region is CASSLVSGTPYNEQFF. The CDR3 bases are TGCGCCAGCAGCCTCGTTAGCGGGACGCCCTACAATGAGCAGTTCTTC.

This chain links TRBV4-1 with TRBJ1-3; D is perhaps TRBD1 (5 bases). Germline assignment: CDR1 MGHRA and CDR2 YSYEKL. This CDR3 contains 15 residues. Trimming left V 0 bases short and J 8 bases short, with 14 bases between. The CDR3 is CASSQEGKGVHTIYF. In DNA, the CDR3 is TGCGCCAGCAGCCAAGAGGGGAAAGGGGTGCACACCATATATTTT.

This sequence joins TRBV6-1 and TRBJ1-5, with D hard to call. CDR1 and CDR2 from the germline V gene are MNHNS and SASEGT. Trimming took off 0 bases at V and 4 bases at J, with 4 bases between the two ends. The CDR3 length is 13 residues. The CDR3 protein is CASSEAENQPQHF. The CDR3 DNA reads TGTGCCAGCAGTGAAGCCGAGAATCAGCCCCAGCATTTT.

CDR3 nucleotides: TGTGTCACGTCGGGGCAGGGAGGAAACATTCAGTACTTC. Its translation is CVTSGQGGNIQYF. The J gene is TRBJ2-4, the V gene TRBV2, with D perhaps matching TRBD2 (6 bases). The germline V gene has CDR1 SNHLY and CDR2 FYNNEI. The CDR3 contains 13 residues.

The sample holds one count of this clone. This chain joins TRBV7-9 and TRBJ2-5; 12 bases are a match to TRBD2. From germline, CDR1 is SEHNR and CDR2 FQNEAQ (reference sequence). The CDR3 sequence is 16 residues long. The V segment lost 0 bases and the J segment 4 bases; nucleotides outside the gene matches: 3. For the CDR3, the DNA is TGTGCCAGCAGCTTAGCGCTAGCGGGAGGGCCAGAGACCCAGTACTTC. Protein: CASSLALAGGPETQYF. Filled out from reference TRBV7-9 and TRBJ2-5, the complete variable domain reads DTGVSQNPRHKITKRGQNVTFRCDPISEHNRLYWYRQTLGQGPEFLTYFQNEAQLEKSRLLSDRFSAERPKGSFSTLEIQRTEQGDSAMYLCASSLALAGGPETQYFGPGTRLLVL.

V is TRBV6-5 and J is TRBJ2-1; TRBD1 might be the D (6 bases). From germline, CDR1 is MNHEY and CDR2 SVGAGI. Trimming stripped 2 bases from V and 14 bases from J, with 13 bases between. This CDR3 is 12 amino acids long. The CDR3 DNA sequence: TGTGCCAGCAGTTACATGGGGGCAGGGGAGTTCTTC. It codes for CASSYMGAGEFF.

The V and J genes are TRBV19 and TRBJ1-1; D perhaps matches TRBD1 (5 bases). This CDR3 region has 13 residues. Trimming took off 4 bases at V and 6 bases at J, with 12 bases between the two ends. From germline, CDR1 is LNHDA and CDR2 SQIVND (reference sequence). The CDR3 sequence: CASSTMTVAEAFF. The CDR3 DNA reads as TGTGCCAGTAGTACAATGACAGTGGCTGAAGCTTTCTTT.

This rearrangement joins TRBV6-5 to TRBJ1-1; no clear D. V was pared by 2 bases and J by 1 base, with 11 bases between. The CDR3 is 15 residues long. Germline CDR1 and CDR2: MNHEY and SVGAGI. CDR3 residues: CASSYNYGGNTEAFF. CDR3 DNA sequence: TGTGCCAGCAGTTACAACTACGGTGGGAACACTGAAGCTTTCTTT.

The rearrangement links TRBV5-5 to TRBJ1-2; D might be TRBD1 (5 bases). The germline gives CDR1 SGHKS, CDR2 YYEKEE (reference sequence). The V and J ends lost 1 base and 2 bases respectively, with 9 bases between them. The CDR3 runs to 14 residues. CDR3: CASSLTGGNYGYTF. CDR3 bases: TGTGCCAGCAGCTTGACGGGGGGGAACTATGGCTACACCTTC.

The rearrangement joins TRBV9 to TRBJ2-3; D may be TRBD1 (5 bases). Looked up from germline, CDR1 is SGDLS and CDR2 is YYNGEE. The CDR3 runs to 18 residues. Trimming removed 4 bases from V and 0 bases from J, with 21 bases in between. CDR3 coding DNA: TGTGCCAGCAGCAGGAGCGCAGGGCCATGGGGTAGCACAGATACGCAGTATTTT. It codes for CASSRSAGPWGSTDTQYF.

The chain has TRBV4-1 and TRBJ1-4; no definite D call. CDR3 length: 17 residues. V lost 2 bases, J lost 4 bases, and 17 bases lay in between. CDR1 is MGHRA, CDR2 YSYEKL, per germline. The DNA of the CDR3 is TGCGCCAGCAGCCAACTCCCGACTTCTCTAAGTAATGAAAAACTGTTTTTT. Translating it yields CASSQLPTSLSNEKLFF.

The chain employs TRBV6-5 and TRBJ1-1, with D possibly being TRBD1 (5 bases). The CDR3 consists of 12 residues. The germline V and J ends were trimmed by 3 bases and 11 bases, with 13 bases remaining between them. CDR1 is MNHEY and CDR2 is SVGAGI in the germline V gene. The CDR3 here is CASSYGQGAAFF. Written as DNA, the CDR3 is TGTGCCAGCAGTTATGGGCAGGGTGCTGCTTTCTTT.

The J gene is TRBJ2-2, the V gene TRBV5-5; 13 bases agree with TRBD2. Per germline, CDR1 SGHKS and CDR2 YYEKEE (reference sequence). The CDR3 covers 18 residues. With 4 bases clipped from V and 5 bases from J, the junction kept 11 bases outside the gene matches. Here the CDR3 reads CASSTPRLAGGQTGELFF. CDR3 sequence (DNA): TGTGCCAGCAGCACGCCTCGACTAGCGGGAGGCCAGACCGGGGAGCTGTTTTTT.

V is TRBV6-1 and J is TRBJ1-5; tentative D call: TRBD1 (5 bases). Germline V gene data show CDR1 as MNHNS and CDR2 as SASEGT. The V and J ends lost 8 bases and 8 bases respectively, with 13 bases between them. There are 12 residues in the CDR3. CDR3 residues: CASWQGIEPQHF. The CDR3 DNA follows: TGTGCCAGCTGGCAGGGCATAGAGCCCCAGCATTTT.

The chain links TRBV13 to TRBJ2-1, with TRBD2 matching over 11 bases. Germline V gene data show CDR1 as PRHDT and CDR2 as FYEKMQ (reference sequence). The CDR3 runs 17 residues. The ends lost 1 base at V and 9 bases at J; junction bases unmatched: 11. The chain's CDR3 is CASSLVRSGRALGEQFF. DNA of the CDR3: TGTGCCAGCAGCTTAGTTCGTAGCGGGAGGGCCTTGGGTGAGCAGTTCTTC. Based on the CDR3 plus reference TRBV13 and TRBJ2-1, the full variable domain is AAGVIQSPRHLIKEKRETATLKCYPIPRHDTVYWYQQGPGQDPQFLISFYEKMQSDKGSIPDRFSAQQFSDYHSELNMSSLELGDSALYFCASSLVRSGRALGEQFFGPGTRLTVL.

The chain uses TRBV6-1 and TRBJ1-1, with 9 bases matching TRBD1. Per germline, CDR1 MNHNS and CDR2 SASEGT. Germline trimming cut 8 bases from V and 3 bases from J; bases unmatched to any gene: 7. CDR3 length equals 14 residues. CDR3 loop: CASYRGRLDTEAFF. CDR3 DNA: TGTGCCAGCTACAGGGGGCGTCTGGACACTGAAGCTTTCTTT.